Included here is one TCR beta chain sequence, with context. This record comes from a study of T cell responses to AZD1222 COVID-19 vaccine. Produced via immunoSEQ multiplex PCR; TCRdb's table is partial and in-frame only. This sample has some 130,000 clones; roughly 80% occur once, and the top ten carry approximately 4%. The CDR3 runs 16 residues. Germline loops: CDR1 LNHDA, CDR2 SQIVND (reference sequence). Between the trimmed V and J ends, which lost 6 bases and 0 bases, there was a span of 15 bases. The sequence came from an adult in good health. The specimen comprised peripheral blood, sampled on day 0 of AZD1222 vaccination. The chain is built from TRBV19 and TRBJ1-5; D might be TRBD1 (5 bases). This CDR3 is CASRSLQGSSNQPQHF. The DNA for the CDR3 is TGTGCCAGTAGGAGCCTTCAGGGATCTAGCAATCAGCCCCAGCATTTT.